These 26 T cell receptor beta chains came from one sample sequenced in a study of cytomegalovirus exposure and HLA in healthy donors. Primers: 60 Vbeta forward and 13 Jbeta reverse. Here immunoSEQ multiplex PCR was the method, and the copy in TCRdb shows in-frame clones only, minus some. This table has roughly 90,000 clones, 70% to 80% appearing once. Sequenced material: PBMCs. The receptors originated from a man younger than 45 in good health and CMV-seropositive.

This clone was picked up one time. This rearrangement joins TRBV19 to TRBJ2-6, with D maybe TRBD1 (5 bases). Germline CDR1 is LNHDA and CDR2 is SQIVND (reference sequence). Deletions cut 5 bases from V and 4 bases from J, with 15 bases between. This CDR3 region has 16 residues. The CDR3 nucleotides read TGTGCCAGTAGTTATTCAGGGTTTGGCGGGGCCAACGTCCTGACTTTC. Encoded protein: CASSYSGFGGANVLTF.

This clone was counted once. V usage is TRBV27 and J usage is TRBJ1-1; tentative D call: TRBD1 (5 bases). V gave up 6 bases and J gave up 5 bases, with 19 bases separating them. Germline V gene data show CDR1 as MNHEY and CDR2 as SMNVEV (reference sequence). The CDR3 loop spans 15 amino acids. For the CDR3, the DNA is TGTGCCAGCAGACCTATTCCCGACAGTTATACTGAAGCTTTCTTT. As protein: CASRPIPDSYTEAFF.

This CDR3 reads CASSSFWTSGGPKETQYF. As DNA, the CDR3 is TGTGCCAGCAGCTCATTTTGGACTAGCGGGGGGCCCAAAGAGACCCAGTACTTC. This chain uses TRBV7-6 with TRBJ2-5, with 14 bases lining up with TRBD2. The J segment lost 3 bases and the V segment lost 4 bases, leaving 10 bases of the junction unmatched. The germline V gene has CDR1 SGHVS and CDR2 FNYEAQ. This CDR3 spans 18 amino acids.

The chain uses TRBV4-2 and TRBJ2-5, with a weak D call TRBD2 (5 bases). The V end was cut by 4 bases, the J end by 5 bases, with 14 bases between. Germline loops: CDR1 LGHNA, CDR2 YNFKEQ. The length of the CDR3 is 14 residues. CDR3 sequence: CASSLTPWRETQYF. DNA for the CDR3: TGTGCCAGCAGCCTAACCCCTTGGAGGGAGACCCAGTACTTC.

This clone was counted a few times. The rearrangement joins TRBV4-3 to TRBJ1-6; 7 bases align to TRBD1. Germline loops: CDR1 LGHNA, CDR2 YSLEER. The CDR3 totals 15 residues. The J segment lost 0 bases and the V segment lost 8 bases, leaving 4 bases of the junction unmatched. The CDR3 loop is CASSRGISYNSPLHF. In nucleotides, the CDR3 is TGCGCCAGCTCCAGGGGGATCTCCTATAATTCACCCCTCCACTTT.

The rearrangement uses TRBV5-1 and TRBJ2-1, with D possibly being TRBD1 (5 bases). V was pared by 3 bases and J by 7 bases, with 14 bases between. Germline CDR1 is SGHRS and CDR2 is YFSETQ. The CDR3 extends over 14 amino acids. CDR3 bases: TGCGCCAGCAGCTGGGGCCCCGGCGAAAATGAGCAGTTCTTC. Its protein product is CASSWGPGENEQFF.

This clone was seen a few times. The chain carries TRBV30 and TRBJ1-4, with D possibly matching TRBD1 (6 bases). CDR1 and CDR2 from the germline V gene are GTSNPN and SVGIG (reference sequence). V was trimmed by 0 bases and J by 5 bases, leaving 7 bases between them. This CDR3 contains 13 residues. CDR3 nucleotides: TGTGCCTGGAGTGTACAGGGAAATGAAAAACTGTTTTTT. The encoded protein is CAWSVQGNEKLFF.

This chain connects TRBV4-1 to TRBJ1-3; the D gene is possibly TRBD1 (6 bases). V lost 1 base, J lost 6 bases, and 10 bases lay in between. Germline CDR1 is MGHRA and CDR2 is YSYEKL. CDR3 length: 14 residues. CDR3 nucleotide sequence: TGCGCCAGCAGCCAAGTAACAGGGACAAACACCATATATTTT. Translation: CASSQVTGTNTIYF.

The chain carries TRBV27 and TRBJ1-2; D remains unclear. Trimming removed 3 bases at V and 8 bases at J, with 19 bases between. Looked up from germline, CDR1 is MNHEY and CDR2 is SMNVEV (reference sequence). This CDR3 contains 15 residues. The CDR3 loop is CASSFRRGRGRGYTF. The CDR3 DNA reads TGTGCCAGCAGTTTCCGGCGGGGTAGAGGTAGGGGCTACACCTTC.

The chain uses TRBV4-3 and TRBJ1-2; tentative D call: TRBD1 (6 bases). V shed 1 base and J shed 8 bases, with 17 bases lying between them. Per germline, CDR1 LGHNA and CDR2 YSLEER. The CDR3 has 15 amino acids. The CDR3 DNA reads as TGCGCCAGCAGCCAAGGTTCAGGGGACACCTGGGGCTACACCTTC. Protein sequence: CASSQGSGDTWGYTF.

The chain couples TRBV27 to TRBJ1-3; D unresolved. The CDR3 consists of 18 residues. V dropped 1 base and J dropped 4 bases, with 20 bases sitting between them. Germline loops: CDR1 MNHEY, CDR2 SMNVEV (reference sequence). CDR3 nucleotide sequence: TGTGCCAGCAGTTTATTCCCCCCGGTCAAAGAAGCAGGAAACACCATATATTTT. This encodes CASSLFPPVKEAGNTIYF.

The chain couples TRBV6-6 to TRBJ1-1; D possibly corresponds to TRBD1 (5 bases). V lost 8 bases to trimming and J lost 1 base, with 11 bases between them. The CDR3 totals 13 residues. CDR1 MNHNY and CDR2 SVGAGI come from the germline V gene (reference sequence). CDR3 residues: CASGKDKNTEAFF. CDR3 coding DNA: TGTGCCAGCGGTAAGGACAAGAACACTGAAGCTTTCTTT.

This clone was seen a few times. CDR3 DNA: TGTGCCAGCAGCTTGGGAGCGGGAGGAAACGAGCAGTACTTC. Translation gives CASSLGAGGNEQYF. V and J are TRBV5-6 and TRBJ2-7; 9 nucleotides agree with TRBD2. This CDR3 comprises 14 residues. CDR1 and CDR2 (germline): SGHDT, YYEEEE. Trimming took 0 bases from V and 5 from J; bases not matched to a gene: 3.

The chain couples TRBV15 to TRBJ2-7; D not resolved. Germline CDR1 and CDR2: LNHNV and YYDKDF (reference sequence). V dropped 0 bases and J dropped 0 bases, with 6 bases sitting between them. The CDR3 is 14 residues long. The CDR3 loop reads CATSREASSYEQYF. The CDR3 region has the DNA TGTGCCACCAGCAGAGAAGCGAGCTCCTACGAGCAGTACTTC.

V and J are TRBV6-6 and TRBJ1-2; TRBD1 aligns across 10 bases. This CDR3 region has 14 residues. Unmatched junction bases numbered 3, after V lost 6 bases and J lost 2 bases. Germline values: CDR1 MNHNY, CDR2 SVGAGI (reference sequence). The chain's CDR3 is CASSQGQGNYGYTF. The CDR3 DNA reads as TGTGCCAGCAGCCAGGGACAGGGGAACTATGGCTACACCTTC.

The J gene is TRBJ1-1, the V gene TRBV7-9; D uncertain. Trimming removed 2 bases from V and 1 base from J, with 11 bases in between. This CDR3 region has 15 residues. CDR1 is SEHNR, CDR2 FQNEAQ, per germline (reference sequence). CDR3 bases: TGTGCCAGCAGCTTACCGGGTCAAGGGAACACTGAAGCTTTCTTT. It specifies CASSLPGQGNTEAFF.

This clone was seen a handful of times. The chain combines TRBV27 with TRBJ2-7; TRBD2 aligns across 9 bases. V was pared by 4 bases and J by 2 bases, with 6 bases of the junction left unmatched. The CDR3 length is 15 residues. The V gene's germline CDR1 is MNHEY and CDR2 SMNVEV (reference sequence). DNA for the CDR3: TGTGCCAGCAGTTATACTCTAGCGGGGACCTACGAGCAGTACTTC. Protein sequence: CASSYTLAGTYEQYF.

V is TRBV5-1 and J is TRBJ2-7; tentative D call: TRBD1 (6 bases). CDR1 SGHRS and CDR2 YFSETQ come from the germline V gene. The CDR3 spans 14 residues. V was shortened by 8 bases and J by 1 base, with 16 bases between the two germline ends. In DNA, the CDR3 is TGCGCCAGTGCTCCGGGACAAGGGTCCTACGAGCAGTACTTC. Translating gives CASAPGQGSYEQYF.

The chain is built from TRBV27 and TRBJ1-1, with no clear D. Germline V gene sequence: CDR1 MNHEY, CDR2 SMNVEV (reference sequence). The V gene lost 4 bases and the J gene lost 3 bases, with 9 bases spanning the gap. This CDR3 comprises 13 residues. CDR3 residues: CASSWAGDTEAFF. In nucleotides, the CDR3 is TGTGCCAGCAGTTGGGCAGGCGACACTGAAGCTTTCTTT.

The V and J genes are TRBV7-5 and TRBJ2-2; the D segment call TRBD1 is taken from the table without a DNA check. TRBV7-5 is tagged as a pseudogene. The length of the CDR3 is 20 residues. The DNA of the CDR3 is TGTGCCAGAAGCTTAGTCGGGACAGAAAGCTGTGGGCAGACCACCGGGGAGCTGTTTTTT. This encodes CARSLVGTESCGQTTGELFF.

About this clone itself: An end of the junction does not agree with germline; a read error may underlie this. V gene TRBV4-1 combines with J gene TRBJ1-2; tentatively, D is TRBD1 (6 bases). There are 19 residues in the CDR3. Germline loops: CDR1 MGHRA, CDR2 YSYEKL. The DNA for the CDR3 is TGCGCCAGCAGCCAAGAGGCTAAATTCCCGGGACATCTACACCATGGCTACCCCTTC. Protein product: CASSQEAKFPGHLHHGYPF.

The chain has TRBV2 and TRBJ1-5, with TRBD1 identical over 7 bases. The CDR3 totals 14 residues. Germline loops: CDR1 SNHLY, CDR2 FYNNEI. V dropped 5 bases and J dropped 6; count of bases not matched to a gene: 7. CDR3 sequence: CASSPLQGTQPQHF. The CDR3 DNA is TGTGCCAGCAGTCCGTTACAGGGGACTCAGCCCCAGCATTTT.

The chain employs TRBV15 and TRBJ1-2; 11 nucleotides match TRBD1. Germline-derived CDR1 and CDR2 are LNHNV and YYDKDF (reference sequence). After removal of 3 bases from V and 7 bases from J, the junction contained 10 bases not matched to a gene. This CDR3 has 16 residues. The CDR3 DNA reads TGTGCCACCAGCAGGGACAGGGGGCCAAGGTCAGGTGGCTACACCTTC. Protein product: CATSRDRGPRSGGYTF. Together with reference TRBV15 and TRBJ1-2, the CDR3 gives the full variable domain: DAMVIQNPRYQVTQFGKPVTLSCSQTLNHNVMYWYQQKSSQAPKLLFHYYDKDFNNEADTPDNFQSRRPNTSFCFLDIRSPGLGDTAMYLCATSRDRGPRSGGYTFGSGTRLTVV.

The chain joins TRBV5-1 to TRBJ2-3; 10 positions agree with TRBD2. CDR1 and CDR2 (germline): SGHRS, YFSETQ. The CDR3 totals 14 residues. Trimming at V came to 4 bases and at J to 6 bases, leaving 5 bases not matched to a gene. The CDR3 DNA reads as TGCGCCAGCAGCCCGGTTAGCGGGAGGGATACGCAGTATTTT. The encoded protein is CASSPVSGRDTQYF.

The chain links TRBV7-2 to TRBJ2-5, with TRBD2 identical over 8 bases. Per the germline V gene, CDR1 is SGHTA and CDR2 is FQGNSA. This CDR3 has 18 residues. Germline trimming cut 1 base from V and 2 bases from J; bases unmatched to any gene: 12. The CDR3 reads CASSLGLALAIRQETQYF. The CDR3 DNA reads TGTGCCAGCAGCTTAGGACTAGCGCTCGCGATACGTCAAGAGACCCAGTACTTC.

This clone was seen a few times. The chain carries TRBV25-1 and TRBJ2-2, with D maybe TRBD1 (5 bases). Germline CDR1 and CDR2: MGHDK and SYGVNS. V lost 4 bases and J lost 1, with 10 bases in between. This CDR3 contains 15 residues. CDR3 DNA: TGTGCCAGCAGTGGAAGGGGCAGGAACACCGGGGAGCTGTTTTTT. This translates into CASSGRGRNTGELFF.